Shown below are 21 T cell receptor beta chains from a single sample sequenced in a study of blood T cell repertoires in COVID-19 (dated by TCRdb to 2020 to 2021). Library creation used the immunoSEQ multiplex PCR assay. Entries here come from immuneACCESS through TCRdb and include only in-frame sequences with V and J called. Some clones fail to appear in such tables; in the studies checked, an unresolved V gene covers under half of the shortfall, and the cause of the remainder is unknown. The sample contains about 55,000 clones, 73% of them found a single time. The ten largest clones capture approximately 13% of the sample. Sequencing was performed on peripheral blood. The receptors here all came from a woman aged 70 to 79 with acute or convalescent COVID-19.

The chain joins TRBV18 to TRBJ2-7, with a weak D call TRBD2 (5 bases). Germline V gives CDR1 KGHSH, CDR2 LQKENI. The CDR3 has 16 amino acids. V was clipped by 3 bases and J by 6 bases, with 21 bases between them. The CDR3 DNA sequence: TGTGCCAGCTCACCCTTACCGGGATCGTCCCTCCGCGAGCAGTACTTC. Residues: CASSPLPGSSLREQYF.

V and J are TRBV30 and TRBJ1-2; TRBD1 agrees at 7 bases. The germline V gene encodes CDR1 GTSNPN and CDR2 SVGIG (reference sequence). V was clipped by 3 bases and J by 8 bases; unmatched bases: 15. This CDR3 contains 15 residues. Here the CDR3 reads CAWRGISGQRDGYTF. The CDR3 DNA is TGTGCCTGGAGAGGAATTTCGGGACAGAGAGACGGCTACACCTTC.

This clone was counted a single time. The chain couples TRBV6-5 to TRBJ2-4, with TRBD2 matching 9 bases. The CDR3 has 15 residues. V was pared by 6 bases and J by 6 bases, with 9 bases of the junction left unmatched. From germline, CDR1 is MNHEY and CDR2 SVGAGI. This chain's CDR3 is CASRFSGGGGNIQYF. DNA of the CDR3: TGTGCCAGCAGATTTAGCGGGGGAGGTGGAAACATTCAGTACTTC.

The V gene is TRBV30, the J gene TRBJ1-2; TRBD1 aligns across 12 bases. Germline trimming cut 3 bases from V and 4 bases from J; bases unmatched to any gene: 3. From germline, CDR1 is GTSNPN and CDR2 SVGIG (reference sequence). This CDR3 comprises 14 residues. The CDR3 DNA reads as TGTGCCTGGAGGGGACAGGGGGCGACCTATGGCTACACCTTC. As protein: CAWRGQGATYGYTF.

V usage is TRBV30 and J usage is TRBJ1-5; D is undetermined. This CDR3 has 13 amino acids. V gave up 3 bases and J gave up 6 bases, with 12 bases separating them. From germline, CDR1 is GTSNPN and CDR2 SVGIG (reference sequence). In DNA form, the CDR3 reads TGTGCCTGGAGGGCGAGAGGGAGTCAGCCCCAGCATTTT. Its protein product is CAWRARGSQPQHF.

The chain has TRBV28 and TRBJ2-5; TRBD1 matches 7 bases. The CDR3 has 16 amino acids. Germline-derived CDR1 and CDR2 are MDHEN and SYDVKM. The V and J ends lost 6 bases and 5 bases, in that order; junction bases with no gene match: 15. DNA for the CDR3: TGTGCCAGCAGAGCGCGTCGGATCGACAGGGAGGAGACCCAGTACTTC. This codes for CASRARRIDREETQYF.

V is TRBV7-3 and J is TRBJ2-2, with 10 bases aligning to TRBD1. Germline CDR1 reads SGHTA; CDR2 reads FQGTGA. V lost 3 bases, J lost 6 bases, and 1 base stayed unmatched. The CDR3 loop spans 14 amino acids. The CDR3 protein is CASSFGQGAGELFF. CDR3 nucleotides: TGTGCCAGCAGCTTTGGACAGGGGGCCGGGGAGCTGTTTTTT. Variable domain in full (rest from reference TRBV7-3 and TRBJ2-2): GAGVSQTPSNKVTEKGKYVELRCDPISGHTALYWYRQSLGQGPEFLIYFQGTGAADDSGLPNDRFFAVRPEGSVSTLKIQRTERGDSAVYLCASSFGQGAGELFFGEGSRLTVL.

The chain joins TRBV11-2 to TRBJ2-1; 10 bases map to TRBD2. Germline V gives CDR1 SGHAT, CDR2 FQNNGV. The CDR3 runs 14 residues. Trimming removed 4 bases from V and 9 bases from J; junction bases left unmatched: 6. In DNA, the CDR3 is TGTGCCAGCAGCTCGCCCCGGACTAGCGGTGAGCAGTTCTTC. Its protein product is CASSSPRTSGEQFF.

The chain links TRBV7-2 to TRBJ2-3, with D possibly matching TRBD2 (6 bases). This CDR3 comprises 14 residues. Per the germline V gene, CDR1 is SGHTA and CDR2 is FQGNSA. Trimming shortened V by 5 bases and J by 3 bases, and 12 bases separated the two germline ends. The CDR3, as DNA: TGTGCCAGCAGCGAGGGGCGGGGTACAGATACGCAGTATTTT. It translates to CASSEGRGTDTQYF.

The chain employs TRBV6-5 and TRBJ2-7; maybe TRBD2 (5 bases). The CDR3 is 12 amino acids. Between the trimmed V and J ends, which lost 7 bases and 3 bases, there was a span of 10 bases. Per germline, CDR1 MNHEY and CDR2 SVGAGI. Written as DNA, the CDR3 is TGTGCCAGCACAGGAGGAAGCTACGAGCAGTACTTC. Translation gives CASTGGSYEQYF.

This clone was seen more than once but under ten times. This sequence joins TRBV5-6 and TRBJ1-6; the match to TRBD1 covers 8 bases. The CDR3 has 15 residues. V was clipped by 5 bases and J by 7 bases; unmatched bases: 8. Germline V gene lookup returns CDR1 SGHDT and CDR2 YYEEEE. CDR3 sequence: CASRKETGANSPLHF. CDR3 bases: TGTGCCAGCAGGAAAGAGACAGGGGCAAATTCACCCCTCCACTTT. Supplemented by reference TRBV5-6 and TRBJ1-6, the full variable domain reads DAGVTQSPTHLIKTRGQQVTLRCSPKSGHDTVSWYQQALGQGPQFIFQYYEEEERQRGNFPDRFSGHQFPNYSSELNVNALLLGDSALYLCASRKETGANSPLHFGNGTRLTVT.

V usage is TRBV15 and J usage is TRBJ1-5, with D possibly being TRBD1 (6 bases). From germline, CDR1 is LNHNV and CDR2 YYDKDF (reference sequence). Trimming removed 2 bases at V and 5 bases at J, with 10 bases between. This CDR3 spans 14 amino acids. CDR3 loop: CATSRSGVDQPQHF. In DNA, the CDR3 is TGTGCCACCAGCAGATCAGGGGTAGATCAGCCCCAGCATTTT.

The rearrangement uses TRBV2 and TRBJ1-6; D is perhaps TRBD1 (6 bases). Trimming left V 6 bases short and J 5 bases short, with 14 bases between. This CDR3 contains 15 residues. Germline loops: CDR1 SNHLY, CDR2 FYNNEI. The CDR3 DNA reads TGTGCCAGCAGGAGACGAGCAGGGGATAATTCACCCCTCCACTTT. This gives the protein CASRRRAGDNSPLHF.

CDR3 nucleotides: TGTGCCAGCAGTTCTCCAGGGAGGACTGGAAACACCATATATTTT. This sequence encodes CASSSPGRTGNTIYF. The chain combines TRBV13 with TRBJ1-3, with D possibly being TRBD1 (5 bases). Germline V gene data show CDR1 as PRHDT and CDR2 as FYEKMQ (reference sequence). The V and J ends lost 6 bases and 2 bases respectively, with 14 bases between them. CDR3 length equals 15 residues.

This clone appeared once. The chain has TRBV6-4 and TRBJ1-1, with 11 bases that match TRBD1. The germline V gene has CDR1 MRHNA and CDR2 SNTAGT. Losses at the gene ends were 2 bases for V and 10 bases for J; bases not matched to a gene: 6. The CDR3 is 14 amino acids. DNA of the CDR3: TGTGCCAGCAGTGACGGACAGGGGGCGGGGGGAGCTTTCTTT. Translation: CASSDGQGAGGAFF.

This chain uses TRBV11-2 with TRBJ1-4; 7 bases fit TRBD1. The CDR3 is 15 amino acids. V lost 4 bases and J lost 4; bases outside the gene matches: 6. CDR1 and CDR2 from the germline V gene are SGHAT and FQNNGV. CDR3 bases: TGTGCCAGCAGCTCTCAGACAGGGCGTAATGAAAAACTGTTTTTT. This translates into CASSSQTGRNEKLFF.

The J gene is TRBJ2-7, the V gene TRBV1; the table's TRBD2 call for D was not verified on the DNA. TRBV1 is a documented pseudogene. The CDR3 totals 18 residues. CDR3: CTSSQSLSLVQRVCEQYV. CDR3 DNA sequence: TGCACCAGCAGCCAATCTTTAAGCTTGGTTCAACGGGTTTGCGAGCAGTACGTC.

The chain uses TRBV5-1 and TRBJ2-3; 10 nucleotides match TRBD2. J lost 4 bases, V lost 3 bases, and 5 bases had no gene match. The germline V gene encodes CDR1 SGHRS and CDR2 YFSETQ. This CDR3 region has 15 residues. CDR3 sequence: CASSYGTSDSDTQYF. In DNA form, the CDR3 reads TGCGCCAGCAGCTACGGGACTAGCGACTCAGATACGCAGTATTTT.

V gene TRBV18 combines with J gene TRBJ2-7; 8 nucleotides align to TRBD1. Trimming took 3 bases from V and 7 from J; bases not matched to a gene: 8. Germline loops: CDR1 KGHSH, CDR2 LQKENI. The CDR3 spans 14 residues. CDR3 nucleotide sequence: TGTGCCAGCTCACCGGATCAGGGGGCCTGGGAGCAGTACTTC. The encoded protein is CASSPDQGAWEQYF.

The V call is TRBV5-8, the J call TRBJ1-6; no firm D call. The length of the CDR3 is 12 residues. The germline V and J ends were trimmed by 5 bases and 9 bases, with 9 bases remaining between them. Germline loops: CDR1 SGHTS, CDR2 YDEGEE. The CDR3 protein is CASSFRGSPLHF. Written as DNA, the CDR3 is TGTGCCAGCAGTTTCCGGGGTTCACCCCTCCACTTT.

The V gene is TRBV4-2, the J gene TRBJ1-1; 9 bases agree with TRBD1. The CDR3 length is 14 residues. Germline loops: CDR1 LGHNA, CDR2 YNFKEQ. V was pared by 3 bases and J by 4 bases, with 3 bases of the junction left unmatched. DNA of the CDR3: TGTGCCAGCAGCCAGTTACAGGGGGCCACTGAAGCTTTCTTT. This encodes CASSQLQGATEAFF.